A single sample gave rise to the 17 T cell receptor beta chains below, sequenced in a study of T cells after yellow fever vaccination. One entry per CDR3 protein results from TCRdb running MiXCR on the 5' RACE reads. The table shows 200,000 to 300,000 distinct CDR3 sequences, with around 6.7% occurring only once. This specimen was CD4+ T cells sorted from PBMCs, taken on the day of the yellow fever booster vaccination. These receptors all stem from a man aged 30-40 years who received the YFV17D yellow fever vaccine.

This clonotype occurred a few times. The V call is TRBV18, the J call TRBJ2-1, with D maybe TRBD1 (5 bases). Germline loops: CDR1 KGHSH, CDR2 LQKENI. This CDR3 comprises 16 residues. V lost 0 bases and J lost 8, with 17 bases in between. The CDR3 is CASSPPSQGYSDEQFF. CDR3 bases: TGTGCCAGCTCACCACCGAGCCAGGGCTACAGTGATGAGCAGTTCTTC.

This clonotype was seen a few times. The chain carries TRBV6-5 and TRBJ2-7, with D uncertain. This CDR3 contains 13 residues. With 2 bases removed from V and 0 bases from J, the gap between germline ends came to 5 bases. Germline CDR1 reads MNHEY; CDR2 reads SVGAGI. The CDR3 coding sequence is TGTGCCAGCAGTTACGGCCTCTCCTACGAGCAGTACTTC. Its protein product is CASSYGLSYEQYF.

The sample holds a few counts of this clonotype. The chain is built from TRBV12-3 or TRBV12-4 and TRBJ1-5; 11 bases match TRBD1. V lost 7 bases, J lost 3 bases, and 5 bases stayed unmatched. The CDR3 sequence is 15 residues long. CDR3 protein: CASTRDRGANQPQHF. The CDR3 DNA reads as TGTGCCAGCACCCGGGACAGGGGGGCCAATCAGCCCCAGCATTTT.

V gene TRBV7-6 combines with J gene TRBJ2-1; D is uncertain. The V and J ends lost 5 bases and 10 bases respectively, with 12 bases between them. The germline CDR1 and CDR2 sequences are SGHVS and FNYEAQ. The CDR3 sequence is 12 residues long. CDR3 DNA sequence: TGTGCCAGCAGCCCACGCTCGGACGAGCAGTTCTTC. Amino acid sequence: CASSPRSDEQFF.

The V call is TRBV29-1, the J call TRBJ1-2, with 9 bases lining up with TRBD1. Looked up from germline, CDR1 is SQVTM and CDR2 is ANQGSEA. CDR3 size: 13 residues. Losses at the gene ends were 5 bases for V and 1 base for J; bases not matched to a gene: 2. This chain's CDR3 is CSVPGQGNYGYTF. For the CDR3, the DNA is TGCAGCGTTCCGGGACAGGGTAACTATGGCTACACCTTC.

This clonotype came up many times. DNA for the CDR3: TGTGCCATCAGTGAGTCGGGCGGGGGGTCGGAGACCCAGTACTTC. Protein product: CAISESGGGSETQYF. V gene TRBV10-3 combines with J gene TRBJ2-5; TRBD2 agrees at 8 bases. Germline V CDR1 and CDR2: ENHRY, SYGVKD. CDR3 length equals 15 residues. V lost 0 bases to trimming and J lost 5 bases; unmatched junction nucleotides: 5.

This clonotype came up a few times. The chain combines TRBV5-1 with TRBJ2-7; D perhaps matches TRBD2 (5 bases). Germline values: CDR1 SGHRS, CDR2 YFSETQ. V lost 4 bases, J lost 3 bases, and 17 bases lay in between. The CDR3 totals 15 residues. This CDR3 reads CASSPPPRRRYEQYF. The CDR3 DNA is TGCGCCAGCAGCCCCCCCCCGAGGAGGCGCTACGAGCAGTACTTC. Based on the CDR3 plus reference TRBV5-1 and TRBJ2-7, the full variable domain is KAGVTQTPRYLIKTRGQQVTLSCSPISGHRSVSWYQQTPGQGLQFLFEYFSETQRNKGNFPGRFSGRQFSNSRSEMNVSTLELGDSALYLCASSPPPRRRYEQYFGPGTRLTVT.

The CDR3 spells CASSQEAGVTEAFF. The CDR3 DNA reads as TGCGCCAGCAGCCAAGAAGCAGGGGTAACTGAAGCTTTCTTT. This sequence joins TRBV4-3 and TRBJ1-1, with D possibly matching TRBD1 (6 bases). V lost 0 bases and J lost 5, with 10 bases in between. The CDR3 is made up of 14 amino acids. The germline V gene encodes CDR1 LGHNA and CDR2 YSLEER.

V gene TRBV28 combines with J gene TRBJ1-1; 9 bases match TRBD1. The ends lost 5 bases at V and 5 bases at J; junction bases unmatched: 15. The CDR3 totals 17 residues. The germline gives CDR1 MDHEN, CDR2 SYDVKM. CDR3 nucleotides: TGTGCCAGCAGTCTAACAGGGGGCGGAATTCGATGGACTGAAGCTTTCTTT. This encodes CASSLTGGGIRWTEAFF.

The chain uses TRBV10-3 and TRBJ2-3, with 10 bases that match TRBD2. This CDR3 is built from 14 residues. With V trimmed by 11 bases and J by 4 bases, 9 bases remained unmatched. The germline V gene encodes CDR1 ENHRY and CDR2 SYGVKD. CDR3 amino acids: CARGGGTSADTQYF. The CDR3 DNA sequence: TGTGCCCGCGGCGGAGGGACTAGCGCAGATACGCAGTATTTT.

The gene calls are TRBV5-1 and TRBJ2-7; a possible D gene is TRBD1 (5 bases). Germline lookup yields CDR1 SGHRS and CDR2 YFSETQ. V lost 0 bases to trimming and J lost 4 bases, with 11 bases between them. CDR3 length: 14 amino acids. The CDR3 bases are TGCGCCAGCAGCTTGGTGGCCAGGGATTACGAGCAGTACTTC. Residues: CASSLVARDYEQYF.

This clonotype was found a few times. The chain is built from TRBV12-3 or TRBV12-4 and TRBJ2-1; D not resolved. V was trimmed by 6 bases and J by 10 bases, leaving 13 bases between them. This CDR3 contains 12 residues. CDR3 region: CASSPAHREQFF. In DNA form, the CDR3 reads TGTGCCAGCAGCCCCGCCCACCGCGAGCAGTTCTTC.

This clonotype was counted ten times or more. V usage is TRBV10-3 and J usage is TRBJ1-5; TRBD1 matches 7 bases. This CDR3 comprises 13 residues. J was trimmed by 5 bases and V by 8 bases; bases with no gene match: 6. Germline CDR1 is ENHRY and CDR2 is SYGVKD. In DNA, the CDR3 is TGTGCCATCGGAGACAGGGCAGATCAGCCCCAGCATTTT. Protein sequence: CAIGDRADQPQHF.

This clonotype was seen repeatedly, ten times or more. V usage is TRBV6-2 or TRBV6-3 and J usage is TRBJ2-2, with 14 nucleotides matching TRBD2. The CDR3 runs 18 residues. Germline V gives CDR1 MNHEY, CDR2 SVGEGT. V was clipped by 2 bases and J by 3 bases; unmatched bases: 5. The CDR3 sequence: CASSYRLAGGFDTGELFF. The CDR3 DNA sequence: TGTGCCAGCAGTTACCGACTAGCGGGAGGGTTTGACACCGGGGAGCTGTTTTTT.

This clonotype has only a few counts. The chain recombines TRBV5-4 with TRBJ2-2; 7 bases fit TRBD1. This CDR3 region has 16 residues. Per the germline V gene, CDR1 is SGHNT and CDR2 is YYREEE (reference sequence). The V and J ends lost 4 bases and 7 bases, in that order; junction bases with no gene match: 13. The CDR3 reads CASSGTPGQRGGELFF. The CDR3 nucleotides are TGTGCCAGCAGCGGTACCCCGGGACAGAGGGGCGGGGAGCTGTTTTTT.

The gene calls are TRBV5-5 and TRBJ2-7, with TRBD2 matching 11 bases. With V trimmed by 4 bases and J by 3 bases, 6 bases remained unmatched. This CDR3 contains 15 residues. Germline CDR1 is SGHKS and CDR2 is YYEKEE (reference sequence). The CDR3 DNA reads TGTGCCAGCAGCGGGGGACTAGCGGATATCTACGAGCAGTACTTC. This gives the protein CASSGGLADIYEQYF.

The table lists this clonotype with many counts. This rearrangement joins TRBV27 to TRBJ2-1; 8 bases are shared with TRBD1. The junction had 12 bases not matched to a gene; V was cut back by 5 bases and J by 12 bases. Germline V gene lookup returns CDR1 MNHEY and CDR2 SMNVEV (reference sequence). The CDR3 is 14 residues long. The CDR3 DNA is TGTGCCAGCAGTGCACCGGGACAGGCCGGGGGGCAGTTCTTC. Translation gives CASSAPGQAGGQFF.